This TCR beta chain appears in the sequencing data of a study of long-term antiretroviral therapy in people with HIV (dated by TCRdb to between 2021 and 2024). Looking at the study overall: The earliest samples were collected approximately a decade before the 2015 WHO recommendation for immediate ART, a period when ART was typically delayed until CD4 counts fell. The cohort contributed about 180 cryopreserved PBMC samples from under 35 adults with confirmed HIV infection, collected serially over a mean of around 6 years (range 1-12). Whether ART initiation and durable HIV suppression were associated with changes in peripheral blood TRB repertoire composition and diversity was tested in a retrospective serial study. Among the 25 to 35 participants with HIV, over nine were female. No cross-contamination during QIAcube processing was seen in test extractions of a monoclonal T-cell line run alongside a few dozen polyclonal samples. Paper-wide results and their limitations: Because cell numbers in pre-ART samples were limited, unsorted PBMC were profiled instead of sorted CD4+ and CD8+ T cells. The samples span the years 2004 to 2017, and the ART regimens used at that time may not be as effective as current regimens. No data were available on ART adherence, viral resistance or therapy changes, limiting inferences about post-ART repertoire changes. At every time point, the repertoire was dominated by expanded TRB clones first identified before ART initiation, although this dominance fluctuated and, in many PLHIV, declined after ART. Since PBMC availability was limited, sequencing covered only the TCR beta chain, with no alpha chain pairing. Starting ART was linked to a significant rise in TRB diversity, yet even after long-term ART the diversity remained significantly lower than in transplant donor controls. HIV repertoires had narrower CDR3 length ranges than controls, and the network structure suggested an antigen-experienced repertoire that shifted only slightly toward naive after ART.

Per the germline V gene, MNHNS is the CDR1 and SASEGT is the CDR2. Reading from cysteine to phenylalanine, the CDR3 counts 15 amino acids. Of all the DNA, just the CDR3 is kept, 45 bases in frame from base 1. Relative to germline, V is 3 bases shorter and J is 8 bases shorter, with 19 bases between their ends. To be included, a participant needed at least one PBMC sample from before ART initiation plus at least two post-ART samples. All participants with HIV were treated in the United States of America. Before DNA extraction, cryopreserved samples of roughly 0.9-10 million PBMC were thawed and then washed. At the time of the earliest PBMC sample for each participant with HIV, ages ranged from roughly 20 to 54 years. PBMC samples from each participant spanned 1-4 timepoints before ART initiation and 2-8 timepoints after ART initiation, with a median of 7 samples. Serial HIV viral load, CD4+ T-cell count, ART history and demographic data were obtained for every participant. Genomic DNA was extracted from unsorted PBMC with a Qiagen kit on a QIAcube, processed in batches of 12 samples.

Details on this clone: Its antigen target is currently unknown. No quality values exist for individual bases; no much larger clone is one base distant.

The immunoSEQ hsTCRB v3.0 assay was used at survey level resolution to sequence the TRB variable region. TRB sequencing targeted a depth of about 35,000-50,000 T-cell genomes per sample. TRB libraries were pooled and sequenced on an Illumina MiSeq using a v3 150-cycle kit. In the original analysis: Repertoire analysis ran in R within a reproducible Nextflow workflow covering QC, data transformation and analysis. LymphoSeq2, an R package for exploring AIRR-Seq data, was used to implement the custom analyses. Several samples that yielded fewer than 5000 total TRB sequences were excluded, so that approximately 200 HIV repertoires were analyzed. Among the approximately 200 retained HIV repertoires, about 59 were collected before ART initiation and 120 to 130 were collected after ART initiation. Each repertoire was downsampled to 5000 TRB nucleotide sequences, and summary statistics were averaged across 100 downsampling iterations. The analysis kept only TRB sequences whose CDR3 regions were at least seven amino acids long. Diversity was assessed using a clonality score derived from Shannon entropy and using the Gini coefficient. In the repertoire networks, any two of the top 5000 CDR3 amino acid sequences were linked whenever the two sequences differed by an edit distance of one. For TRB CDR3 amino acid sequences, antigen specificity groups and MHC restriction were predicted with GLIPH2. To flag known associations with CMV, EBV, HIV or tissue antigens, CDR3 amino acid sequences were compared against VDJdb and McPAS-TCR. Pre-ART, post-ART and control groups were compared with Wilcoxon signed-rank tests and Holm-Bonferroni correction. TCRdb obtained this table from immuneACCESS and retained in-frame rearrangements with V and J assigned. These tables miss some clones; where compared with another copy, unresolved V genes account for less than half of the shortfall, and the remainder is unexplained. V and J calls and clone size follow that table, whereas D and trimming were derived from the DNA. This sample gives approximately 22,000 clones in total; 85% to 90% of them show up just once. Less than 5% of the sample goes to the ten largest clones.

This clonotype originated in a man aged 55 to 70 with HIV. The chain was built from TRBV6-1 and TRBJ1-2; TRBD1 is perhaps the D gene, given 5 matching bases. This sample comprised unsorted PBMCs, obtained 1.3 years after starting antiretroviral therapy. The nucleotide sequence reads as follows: TGTGCCAGCAGTGAGTCCAGGGATGGCTTAAACGGCTACACCTTC. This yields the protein CASSESRDGLNGYTF.